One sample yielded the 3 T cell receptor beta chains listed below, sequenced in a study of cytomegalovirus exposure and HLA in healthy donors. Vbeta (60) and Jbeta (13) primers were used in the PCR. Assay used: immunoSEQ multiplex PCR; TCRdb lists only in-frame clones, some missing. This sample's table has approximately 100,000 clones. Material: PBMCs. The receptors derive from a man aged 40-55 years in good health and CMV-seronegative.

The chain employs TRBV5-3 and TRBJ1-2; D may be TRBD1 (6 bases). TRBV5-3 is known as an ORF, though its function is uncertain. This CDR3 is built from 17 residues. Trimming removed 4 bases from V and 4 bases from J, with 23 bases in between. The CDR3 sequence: CARSISSPGAVGYGYTF. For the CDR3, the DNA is TGTGCCAGAAGCATCTCATCACCAGGGGCCGTCGGCTATGGCTACACCTTC.

DNA for the CDR3: TGTGCCAGTAATGCTTCGGGGGGGACAGGGGGCAGGCAGCCCCAGCATTTT. It translates to CASNASGGTGGRQPQHF. This chain joins TRBV19 and TRBJ1-5; 12 bases are shared with TRBD1. Unmatched junction bases numbered 14, after V lost 7 bases and J lost 7 bases. Germline CDR1 reads LNHDA; CDR2 reads SQIVND (reference sequence). The CDR3 extends over 17 amino acids.

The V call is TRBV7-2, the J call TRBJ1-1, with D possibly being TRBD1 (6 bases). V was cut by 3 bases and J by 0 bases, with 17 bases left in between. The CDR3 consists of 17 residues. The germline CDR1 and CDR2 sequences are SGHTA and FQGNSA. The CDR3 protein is CASSFFPGADMNTEAFF. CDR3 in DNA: TGTGCCAGCAGCTTCTTCCCAGGGGCGGACATGAACACTGAAGCTTTCTTT. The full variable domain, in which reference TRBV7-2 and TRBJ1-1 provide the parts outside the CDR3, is GAGVSQSPSNKVTEKGKDVELRCDPISGHTALYWYRQSLGQGLEFLIYFQGNSAPDKSGLPSDRFSAERTGGSVSTLTIQRTQQEDSAVYLCASSFFPGADMNTEAFFGQGTRLTVV.